This TCR beta chain came from a study of blood T cell repertoires in COVID-19. Looking at the study overall: Samples taken during acute and convalescent COVID-19 were collected in the United States, Italy and Spain. Sources were T cells, B-cell-depleted T cells, or PBMCs; the material itself was cDNA or gDNA.

CDR1 and CDR2 (germline): MNHEY, SVGAGI. V was pared by 6 bases and J by 2 bases, with 6 bases of the junction left unmatched. The CDR3 is 15 residues long. Study processing details: By means of reference gene primer amplification, nucleated cell counts were estimated. The table came from immunoSEQ multiplex PCR; TCRdb's copy has only in-frame clones and leaves some out. The V and J calls and clone size are taken from that table; D and trimming were inferred from the DNA. Of under 200,000 clones in the sample, roughly 78% were seen once. This rearrangement joins TRBV6-5 to TRBJ2-2; 7 bases agree with TRBD1. This clonotype was sampled from a man in his 70s with active or convalescent COVID-19. Sequencing was done on a sample of peripheral blood. The CDR3 sequence is CASSRGQLNTGELFF. CDR3 in DNA: TGTGCCAGCAGCAGGGGACAGCTTAACACCGGGGAGCTGTTTTTT.